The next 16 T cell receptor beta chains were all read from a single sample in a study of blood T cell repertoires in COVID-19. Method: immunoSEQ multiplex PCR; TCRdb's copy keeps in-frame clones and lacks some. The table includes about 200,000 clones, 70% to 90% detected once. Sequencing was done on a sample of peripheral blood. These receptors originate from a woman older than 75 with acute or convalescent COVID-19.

For the CDR3, the DNA is TGTGCCACCAGTGATTTCACAGGGGTCGGTGGCTACACCTTC. Amino acid sequence: CATSDFTGVGGYTF. The chain couples TRBV24-1 to TRBJ1-2; the match to TRBD1 covers 7 bases. Per the germline V gene, CDR1 is KGHDR and CDR2 is SFDVKD. The CDR3 is made up of 14 amino acids. V lost 1 base and J lost 7; bases outside the gene matches: 5.

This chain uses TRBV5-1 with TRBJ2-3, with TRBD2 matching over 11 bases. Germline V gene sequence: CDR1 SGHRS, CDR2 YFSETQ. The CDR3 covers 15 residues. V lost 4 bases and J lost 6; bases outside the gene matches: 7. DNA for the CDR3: TGCGCCAGCAGCCCGGGACTAGCGGAGGGGGATACGCAGTATTTT. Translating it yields CASSPGLAEGDTQYF.

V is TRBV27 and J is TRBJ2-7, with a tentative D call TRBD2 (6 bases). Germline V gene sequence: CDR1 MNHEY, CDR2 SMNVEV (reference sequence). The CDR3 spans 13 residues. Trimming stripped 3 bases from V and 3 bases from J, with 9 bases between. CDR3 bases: TGTGCCAGCAGTTTTTACGGGAGCTACGAGCAGTACTTC. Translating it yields CASSFYGSYEQYF.

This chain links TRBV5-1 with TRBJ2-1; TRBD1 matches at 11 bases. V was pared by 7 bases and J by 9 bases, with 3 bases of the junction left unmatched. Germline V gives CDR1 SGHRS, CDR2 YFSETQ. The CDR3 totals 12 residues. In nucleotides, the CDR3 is TGCGCCAGCTCGGACAGGGGGCGTGAGCAGTTCTTC. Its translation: CASSDRGREQFF.

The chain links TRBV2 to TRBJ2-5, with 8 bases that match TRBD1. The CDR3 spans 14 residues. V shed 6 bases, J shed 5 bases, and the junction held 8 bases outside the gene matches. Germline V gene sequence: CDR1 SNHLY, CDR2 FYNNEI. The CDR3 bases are TGTGCCAGCAGAGATAGGACAGGGCGGGAGACCCAGTACTTC. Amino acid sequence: CASRDRTGRETQYF.

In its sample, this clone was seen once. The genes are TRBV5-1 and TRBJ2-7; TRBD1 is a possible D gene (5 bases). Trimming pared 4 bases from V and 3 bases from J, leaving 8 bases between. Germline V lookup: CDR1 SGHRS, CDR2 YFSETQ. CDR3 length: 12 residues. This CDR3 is CASSDSFYEQYF. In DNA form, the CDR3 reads TGCGCCAGCAGCGACAGCTTCTACGAGCAGTACTTC.

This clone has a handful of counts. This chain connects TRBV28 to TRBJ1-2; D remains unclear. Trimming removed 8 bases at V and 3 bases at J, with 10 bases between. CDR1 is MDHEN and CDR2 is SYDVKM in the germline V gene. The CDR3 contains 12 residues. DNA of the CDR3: TGTGCCAGCGCACTTCGGGACTATGGCTACACCTTC. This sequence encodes CASALRDYGYTF.

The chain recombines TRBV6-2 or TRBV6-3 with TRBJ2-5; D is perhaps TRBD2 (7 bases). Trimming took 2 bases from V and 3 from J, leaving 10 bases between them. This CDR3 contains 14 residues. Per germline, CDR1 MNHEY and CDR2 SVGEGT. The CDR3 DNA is TGTGCCAGCAGTTACGAGGGGGGGGAAGAGACCCAGTACTTC. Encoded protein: CASSYEGGEETQYF.

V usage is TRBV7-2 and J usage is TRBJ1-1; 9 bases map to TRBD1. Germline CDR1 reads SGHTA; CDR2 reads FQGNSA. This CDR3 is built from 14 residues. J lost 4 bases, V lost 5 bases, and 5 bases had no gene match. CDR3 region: CASSKQGAATEAFF. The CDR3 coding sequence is TGTGCCAGCAGCAAACAGGGGGCGGCCACTGAAGCTTTCTTT.

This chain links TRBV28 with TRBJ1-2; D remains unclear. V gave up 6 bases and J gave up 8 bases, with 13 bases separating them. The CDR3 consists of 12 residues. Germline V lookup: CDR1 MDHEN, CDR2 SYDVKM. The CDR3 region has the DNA TGTGCCAGCAGGACTGGCTATCGGGGCTACACCTTC. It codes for CASRTGYRGYTF.

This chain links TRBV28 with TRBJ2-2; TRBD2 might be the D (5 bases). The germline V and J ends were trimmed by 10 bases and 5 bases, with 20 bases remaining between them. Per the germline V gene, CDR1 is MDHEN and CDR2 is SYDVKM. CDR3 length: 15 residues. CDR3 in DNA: TGTGCCACCACCGTGGACTGGCGGCGTACCGGGGAGCTGTTTTTT. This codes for CATTVDWRRTGELFF.

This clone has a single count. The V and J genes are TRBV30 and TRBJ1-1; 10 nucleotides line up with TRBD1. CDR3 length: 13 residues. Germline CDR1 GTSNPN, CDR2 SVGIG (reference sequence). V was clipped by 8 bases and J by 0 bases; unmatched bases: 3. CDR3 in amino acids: CAADRGMNTEAFF. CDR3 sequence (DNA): TGTGCCGCGGACAGGGGGATGAACACTGAAGCTTTCTTT.

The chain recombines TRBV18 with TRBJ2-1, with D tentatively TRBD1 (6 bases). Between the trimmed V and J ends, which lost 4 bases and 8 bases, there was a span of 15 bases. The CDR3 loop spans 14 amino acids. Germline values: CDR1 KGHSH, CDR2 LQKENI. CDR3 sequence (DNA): TGTGCCAGCTCACAGACTGTGAAGGGGGATGAGCAGTTCTTC. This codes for CASSQTVKGDEQFF.

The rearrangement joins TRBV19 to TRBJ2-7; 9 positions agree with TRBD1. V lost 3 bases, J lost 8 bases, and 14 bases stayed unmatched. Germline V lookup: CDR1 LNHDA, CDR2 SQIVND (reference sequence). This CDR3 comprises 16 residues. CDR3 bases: TGTGCCAGTAGTATGGGTAACACGGGACAGGGTTATCAGCAGTACTTC. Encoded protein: CASSMGNTGQGYQQYF.

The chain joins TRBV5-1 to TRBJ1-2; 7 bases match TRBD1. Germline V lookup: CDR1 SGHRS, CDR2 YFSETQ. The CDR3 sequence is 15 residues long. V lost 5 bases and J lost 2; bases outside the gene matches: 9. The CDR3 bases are TGCGCCAGCAGAATAACAGGGGCCCAAAACTATGGCTACACCTTC. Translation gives CASRITGAQNYGYTF. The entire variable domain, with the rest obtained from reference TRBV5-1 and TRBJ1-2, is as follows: KAGVTQTPRYLIKTRGQQVTLSCSPISGHRSVSWYQQTPGQGLQFLFEYFSETQRNKGNFPGRFSGRQFSNSRSEMNVSTLELGDSALYLCASRITGAQNYGYTFGSGTRLTVV.

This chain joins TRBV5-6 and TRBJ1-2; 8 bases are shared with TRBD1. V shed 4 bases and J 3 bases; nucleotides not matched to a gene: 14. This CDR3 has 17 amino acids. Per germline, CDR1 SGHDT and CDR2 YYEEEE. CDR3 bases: TGTGCCAGCAGCCCCACGACCGGGACAGGTTCTGACTATGGCTACACCTTC. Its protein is CASSPTTGTGSDYGYTF. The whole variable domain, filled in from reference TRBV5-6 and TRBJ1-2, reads DAGVTQSPTHLIKTRGQQVTLRCSPKSGHDTVSWYQQALGQGPQFIFQYYEEEERQRGNFPDRFSGHQFPNYSSELNVNALLLGDSALYLCASSPTTGTGSDYGYTFGSGTRLTVV.